One sample yielded the 7 T cell receptor beta chains listed below, sequenced in a study of OX40 agonist ivuxolimab in advanced cancers. Sequenced by immunoSEQ multiplex PCR; TCRdb stores in-frame clones only, minus some. The table shows over 35,000 clones, with about 80% occurring only once. Specimen: CD4+ or CD8+ T cells sorted from blood, collected in a trial of the OX40 agonist ivuxolimab. These receptors all come from an adult with an advanced solid tumor such as melanoma, head and neck, liver or kidney cancer.

The chain recombines TRBV28 with TRBJ2-7; 9 nucleotides line up with TRBD1. The J segment lost 7 bases and the V segment lost 3 bases, leaving 10 bases of the junction unmatched. The length of the CDR3 is 15 residues. Germline V CDR1 and CDR2: MDHEN, SYDVKM. The CDR3 DNA sequence: TGTGCCAGCAGTTTCTACACCCCAGGGACAGGGGAGCAGTACTTC. Amino acids: CASSFYTPGTGEQYF.

The chain joins TRBV27 to TRBJ2-1; TRBD2 matches 12 bases. CDR1 is MNHEY, CDR2 SMNVEV, per germline (reference sequence). This CDR3 contains 19 residues. Unmatched junction bases numbered 7, after V lost 1 base and J lost 0 bases. The CDR3 here is CASSLLGLAGGRSYNEQFF. The CDR3 DNA reads TGTGCCAGCAGTTTATTAGGCCTAGCGGGGGGGCGCTCCTACAATGAGCAGTTCTTC.

The chain carries TRBV19 and TRBJ2-3, with TRBD2 matching 7 bases. The CDR3 sequence is 16 residues long. The trim removed 6 bases at V and 6 bases at J, leaving 15 bases unmatched. The germline V gene encodes CDR1 LNHDA and CDR2 SQIVND (reference sequence). The CDR3 coding sequence is TGTGCCAGTAGCACCCAGGGAGGGGTGAGCGGGGATACGCAGTATTTT. Translating gives CASSTQGGVSGDTQYF.

The J gene is TRBJ1-5, the V gene TRBV25-1, with a weak D call TRBD1 (6 bases). The CDR3 contains 15 residues. Germline loops: CDR1 MGHDK, CDR2 SYGVNS. The ends were cut back, 4 bases at V and 1 base at J, with 11 bases in the middle. The CDR3 DNA reads as TGTGCCAGCAGTGGCCGAGACAGGAGCAATCAGCCCCAGCATTTT. Translation gives CASSGRDRSNQPQHF. Full variable domain (rest looked up from reference TRBV25-1 and TRBJ1-5): EADIYQTPRYLVIGTGKKITLECSQTMGHDKMYWYQQDPGMELHLIHYSYGVNSTEKGDLSSESTVSRIRTEHFPLTLESARPSHTSQYLCASSGRDRSNQPQHFGDGTRLSIL.

This clone was detected once. V and J are TRBV5-1 and TRBJ1-5; maybe TRBD1 (6 bases). This CDR3 has 15 residues. In germline, CDR1 is SGHRS, CDR2 YFSETQ. V lost 4 bases and J 7 bases, leaving 18 bases between the germline ends. The CDR3, as DNA: TGCGCCAGCAGCCCGGAGGTCGGGGGGCACCAGCCCCAGCATTTT. Residues: CASSPEVGGHQPQHF. Full variable domain (missing parts from reference TRBV5-1 and TRBJ1-5): KAGVTQTPRYLIKTRGQQVTLSCSPISGHRSVSWYQQTPGQGLQFLFEYFSETQRNKGNFPGRFSGRQFSNSRSEMNVSTLELGDSALYLCASSPEVGGHQPQHFGDGTRLSIL.

The V gene is TRBV5-1, the J gene TRBJ1-1; 7 bases map to TRBD1. Per germline, CDR1 SGHRS and CDR2 YFSETQ. The J segment lost 1 base and the V segment lost 2 bases, leaving 5 bases of the junction unmatched. This CDR3 region has 15 residues. The CDR3 sequence is CASSFAGGENTEAFF. CDR3 DNA sequence: TGCGCCAGCAGCTTCGCAGGGGGGGAGAACACTGAAGCTTTCTTT.

The rearrangement joins TRBV5-1 to TRBJ1-4; D uncertain. Germline CDR1 reads SGHRS; CDR2 reads YFSETQ. The CDR3 is 15 residues long. Trimming pared 2 bases from V and 7 bases from J, leaving 15 bases between. The CDR3 reads CASSFRGQAGEKLFF. The CDR3 coding sequence is TGCGCCAGCAGCTTCCGAGGGCAGGCGGGTGAAAAACTGTTTTTT.